The clone carrying this T cell receptor beta chain was detected a few times. Its antigen is undetermined. The CDR3 consists of 14 residues. From germline, CDR1 is MNHEY and CDR2 SVGAGI. V lost 4 bases and J lost 7, with 14 bases in between. TCRdb fed the 5' RACE reads into MiXCR, producing one record per CDR3 protein. In the table there are over 600,000 distinct CDR3 sequences, 21% of which are singletons. This entry comes from a study of identical twins. Study-level points and caveats: Insertions were fewer in abundant cord blood beta clonotypes, whereas memory repertoires showed none of this pattern.

Another study also made use of these data, one on T cells expressing NK-cell markers. In that study: The CD3+CD56-NKG2C+ fraction was also led by these clonotypes in a handful of donors.

The V call is TRBV6-5, the J call TRBJ1-5; the D is unclear. Sequencing was carried out using PBMCs. The TCR originated in a woman aged 18-30 years in good health. DNA for the CDR3: TGTGCCAGCAGTTCGTTGAGGGTTGGGCAGCCCCAGCATTTT. Protein sequence: CASSSLRVGQPQHF.